The clone carrying this TCR beta chain was observed a few times. No antigen is known for it. The sample originates from a study of Graves' ophthalmopathy and Graves' hyperthyroidism. Study results and limitations: In blood, most expanded thyroid clonotypes above 0.001 frequency were also detected.

Amplification of TCR beta CDR3 regions used RNA transcripts. Scientists carried out first-round RT-PCR using HTBI primers and then a second-round multiplex PCR. TCRdb recomputed calls from the multiplex PCR reads with MiXCR, one row per CDR3 protein. The sample yields 580,000 or so distinct CDR3 sequences, 39% seen once. V was trimmed by 2 bases and J by 6 bases, leaving 11 bases between them. CDR3 size: 13 residues. Germline assignment: CDR1 KGHSH and CDR2 LQKENI. This TCR was recovered from an adult man with Graves' hyperthyroidism. Source material: peripheral blood or thyroid tissue (not recorded which). This rearrangement joins TRBV18 to TRBJ2-7; possible D gene TRBD2, 6 bases. CDR3 in amino acids: CASSPTLAPEQYF. The CDR3 nucleotides are TGTGCCAGCTCACCAACCCTAGCGCCCGAGCAGTACTTC. The full variable domain, completed using reference TRBV18 and TRBJ2-7, is NAGVMQNPRHLVRRRGQEARLRCSPMKGHSHVYWYRQLPEEGLKFMVYLQKENIIDESGMPKERFSAEFPKEGPSILRIQQVVRGDSAAYFCASSPTLAPEQYFGPGTRLTVT.